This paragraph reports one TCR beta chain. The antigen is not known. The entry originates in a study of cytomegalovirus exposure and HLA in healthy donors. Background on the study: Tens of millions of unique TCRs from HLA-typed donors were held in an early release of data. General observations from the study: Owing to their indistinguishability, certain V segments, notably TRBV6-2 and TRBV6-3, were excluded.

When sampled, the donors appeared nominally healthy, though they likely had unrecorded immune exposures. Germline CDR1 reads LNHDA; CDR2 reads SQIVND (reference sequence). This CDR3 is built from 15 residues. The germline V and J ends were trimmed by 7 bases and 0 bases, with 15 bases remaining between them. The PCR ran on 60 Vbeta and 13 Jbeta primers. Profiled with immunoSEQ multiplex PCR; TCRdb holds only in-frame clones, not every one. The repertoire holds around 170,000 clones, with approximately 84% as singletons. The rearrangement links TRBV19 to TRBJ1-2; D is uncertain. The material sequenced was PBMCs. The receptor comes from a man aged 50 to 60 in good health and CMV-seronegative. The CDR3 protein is CASTLGHSANYGYTF. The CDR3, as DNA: TGTGCCAGTACTTTGGGCCATTCGGCTAACTATGGCTACACCTTC.